What follows are 23 T cell receptor beta chains derived from one specimen sequenced in a study of T cell responses to AZD1222 COVID-19 vaccine. This table comes from immunoSEQ multiplex PCR, and its TCRdb copy is limited to in-frame clones, with some not included. The table includes tens of thousands of clones, 80% detected once. The sample was peripheral blood, taken on day 0 of AZD1222 vaccination. The receptors stem from an adult in good health.

The chain recombines TRBV30 with TRBJ1-1, with 7 nucleotides matching TRBD1. The CDR3 length is 12 residues. Germline CDR1 GTSNPN, CDR2 SVGIG (reference sequence). Unmatched junction bases numbered 7, after V lost 8 bases and J lost 4 bases. The chain's CDR3 is CALEDRATEAFF. The CDR3 DNA follows: TGTGCCCTGGAAGACAGGGCCACTGAAGCTTTCTTT.

J is TRBJ1-2 and V is TRBV10-3; the D is unclear. Looked up from germline, CDR1 is ENHRY and CDR2 is SYGVKD. The CDR3 is 14 amino acids. The V gene lost 1 base and the J gene lost 8 bases, with 14 bases spanning the gap. CDR3: CAISELVRFKGYTF. CDR3 nucleotides: TGTGCCATCAGTGAGTTGGTACGGTTTAAGGGCTACACCTTC.

This chain joins TRBV29-1 and TRBJ2-2; TRBD1 or TRBD2 may be the D gene (7 bases each). V was pared by 4 bases and J by 6 bases, with 15 bases between. Germline CDR1 SQVTM, CDR2 ANQGSEA. This CDR3 is built from 14 residues. CDR3 nucleotide sequence: TGCAGCGTTGGACAGGGAGGGTTTGCCGGGGAGCTGTTTTTT. Translation gives CSVGQGGFAGELFF.

V and J are TRBV19 and TRBJ1-1; 11 nucleotides line up with TRBD1. V dropped 8 bases and J dropped 10; count of bases not matched to a gene: 6. Germline CDR1 reads LNHDA; CDR2 reads SQIVND (reference sequence). The CDR3 contains 12 residues. The DNA of the CDR3 is TGTGCCAGTGGACAGGGGGCTGGGGGAGCTTTCTTT. Translation gives CASGQGAGGAFF. The variable domain in full, completed from reference TRBV19 and TRBJ1-1, reads DGGITQSPKYLFRKEGQNVTLSCEQNLNHDAMYWYRQDPGQGLRLIYYSQIVNDFQKGDIAEGYSVSREKKESFPLTVTSAQKNPTAFYLCASGQGAGGAFFGQGTRLTVV.

The rearrangement uses TRBV6-2 or TRBV6-3 and TRBJ2-7, with 8 bases aligning to TRBD1. The CDR3 contains 14 residues. The V segment lost 4 bases and the J segment 7 bases; nucleotides outside the gene matches: 9. The germline CDR1 and CDR2 sequences are MNHEY and SVGEGT. The CDR3 DNA sequence: TGTGCCAGCAGTTTTAGGGGCAGGGACAGGGAGCAGTACTTC. This encodes CASSFRGRDREQYF.

The rearrangement links TRBV5-4 to TRBJ2-1; 7 bases map to TRBD2. CDR1 is SGHNT, CDR2 YYREEE, per germline (reference sequence). The length of the CDR3 is 13 residues. With V trimmed by 1 base and J by 8 bases, 3 bases remained unmatched. CDR3 sequence (DNA): TGTGCCAGCAGCTTGTCGGCGGGGGATGAGCAGTTCTTC. Translation: CASSLSAGDEQFF.

In its sample, this clone was seen once. The chain uses TRBV2 and TRBJ1-6, with a weak D call TRBD1 (6 bases). Trimming cost V 3 bases and J 7 bases, with 10 bases left between them. Germline CDR1 is SNHLY and CDR2 is FYNNEI. The CDR3 length is 14 residues. The CDR3 here is CASSEPGENSPLHF. The CDR3 bases are TGTGCCAGCAGTGAGCCAGGGGAGAATTCACCCCTCCACTTT.

This chain joins TRBV14 and TRBJ2-3, with a tentative D call TRBD2 (5 bases). The ends were cut back, 1 base at V and 1 base at J, with 12 bases in the middle. The CDR3 loop spans 16 amino acids. From germline, CDR1 is SGHDN and CDR2 FVKESK. The chain's CDR3 is CASSQGGLYRTDTQYF. The CDR3, as DNA: TGTGCCAGCAGCCAAGGAGGGCTTTACCGCACAGATACGCAGTATTTT.

The rearrangement uses TRBV5-1 and TRBJ2-4; tentatively, D is TRBD1 or TRBD2 (6 bases each). V lost 3 bases and J lost 2, with 12 bases in between. The CDR3 is 15 residues long. Germline V CDR1 and CDR2: SGHRS, YFSETQ. In DNA, the CDR3 is TGCGCCAGCAGCTGGGGGGCAGGGCCCAAAAACATTCAGTACTTC. Amino acids: CASSWGAGPKNIQYF. Based on the CDR3 plus reference TRBV5-1 and TRBJ2-4, the full variable domain is KAGVTQTPRYLIKTRGQQVTLSCSPISGHRSVSWYQQTPGQGLQFLFEYFSETQRNKGNFPGRFSGRQFSNSRSEMNVSTLELGDSALYLCASSWGAGPKNIQYFGAGTRLSVL.

The chain has TRBV10-3 and TRBJ1-6, with TRBD1 identical over 7 bases. The ends lost 6 bases at V and 6 bases at J; junction bases unmatched: 2. CDR1 and CDR2 (germline): ENHRY, SYGVKD. The CDR3 is 13 amino acids. The CDR3: CAIRGTANSPLHF. The CDR3 DNA reads as TGTGCCATCAGGGGGACAGCTAATTCACCCCTCCACTTT.

The CDR3 sequence: CASSQDLARGPNNEQFF. The CDR3 DNA is TGCGCCAGCAGCCAAGATCTTGCGCGGGGGCCTAACAATGAGCAGTTCTTC. The V and J genes are TRBV4-3 and TRBJ2-1; D may be TRBD2 (7 bases). The germline V gene has CDR1 LGHNA and CDR2 YSLEER. This CDR3 spans 17 amino acids. V shed 0 bases and J shed 5 bases, with 17 bases lying between them.

This clone was observed once. This chain links TRBV3-1 (or the pseudogene TRBV3-2) with TRBJ2-2; 11 positions match TRBD2. With V trimmed by 4 bases and J by 5 bases, 6 bases remained unmatched. Germline loops: CDR1 LGHDT, CDR2 YNNKEL (reference sequence). The CDR3 contains 16 residues. The CDR3 spells CASSLGTSGWTGELFF. The CDR3 DNA reads as TGTGCCAGCAGCCTCGGGACTAGCGGATGGACCGGGGAGCTGTTTTTT.

The chain uses TRBV7-2 and TRBJ2-2, with a possible D match to TRBD1 (6 bases). The CDR3 runs to 12 residues. The germline gives CDR1 SGHTA, CDR2 FQGNSA. Trimming cost V 5 bases and J 11 bases, with 12 bases left between them. The CDR3: CASSQGPTELFF. Written as DNA, the CDR3 is TGTGCCAGCAGCCAGGGGCCTACCGAGCTGTTTTTT.

This clone was detected once. CDR3 region: CAWLWTGADYGYTF. The DNA for the CDR3 is TGTGCCTGGCTATGGACAGGCGCGGACTATGGCTACACCTTC. This chain links TRBV30 with TRBJ1-2, with TRBD1 identical over 7 bases. The V gene's germline CDR1 is GTSNPN and CDR2 SVGIG (reference sequence). The CDR3 runs 14 residues. With V trimmed by 5 bases and J by 3 bases, 9 bases remained unmatched.

V usage is TRBV4-1 and J usage is TRBJ2-3; 7 positions match TRBD2. With 0 bases clipped from V and 2 bases from J, the junction kept 11 bases outside the gene matches. The CDR3 consists of 18 residues. Germline assignment: CDR1 MGHRA and CDR2 YSYEKL. CDR3 sequence reads: CASSQDLVSGKNTDTQYF. The CDR3, as DNA: TGCGCCAGCAGCCAAGATCTGGTAAGCGGGAAGAACACAGATACGCAGTATTTT.

V gene TRBV28 combines with J gene TRBJ2-7; 9 positions match TRBD1. This CDR3 has 14 residues. V lost 10 bases, J lost 4 bases, and 11 bases stayed unmatched. Germline V lookup: CDR1 MDHEN, CDR2 SYDVKM. CDR3 sequence reads: CATVLTGGFYEQYF. In DNA, the CDR3 is TGTGCCACCGTTTTGACAGGGGGTTTTTACGAGCAGTACTTC.

On this clone itself: One end of the junction does not line up with germline, which may come from a read error. The chain carries TRBV29-1 and TRBJ1-1; 9 nucleotides align to TRBD1. The CDR3 is made up of 10 amino acids. Per the germline V gene, CDR1 is SQVTM and CDR2 is ANQGSEA. The CDR3 reads CSVVRDRVYF. CDR3 DNA sequence: TGCAGCGTTGTCCGGGACAGGGTTTACTTT.

CDR3 in DNA: TGTGCCAGTAGTATAAACAGGGGTGAAACCTATGGCTACACCTTC. Encoded protein: CASSINRGETYGYTF. This chain uses TRBV19 with TRBJ1-2, with TRBD1 matching over 7 bases. Per the germline V gene, CDR1 is LNHDA and CDR2 is SQIVND (reference sequence). The CDR3 runs to 15 residues. V was clipped by 2 bases and J by 4 bases; unmatched bases: 7.

This chain uses TRBV7-3 with TRBJ2-5; a possible D gene is TRBD2 (5 bases). The CDR3 is 14 amino acids. Trimming removed 5 bases from V and 5 bases from J, with 15 bases in between. The germline CDR1 and CDR2 sequences are SGHTA and FQGTGA. This CDR3 reads CASSALGRGETQYF. CDR3 in DNA: TGTGCCAGCAGCGCTCTAGGGCGCGGGGAGACCCAGTACTTC.

The gene calls are TRBV28 and TRBJ1-2; D is possibly TRBD1 (6 bases). The germline V gene encodes CDR1 MDHEN and CDR2 SYDVKM. V gave up 3 bases and J gave up 3 bases, with 14 bases separating them. The CDR3 is 15 amino acids. This CDR3 is CASSFLWRQDYGYTF. Here the CDR3 DNA reads TGTGCCAGCAGTTTTCTTTGGCGACAGGACTATGGCTACACCTTC.

The CDR3 region has the DNA TGTGCCAGCAGCGTAGGGCCAGGGCAGGGCAGGGAGCAGTACTTC. Its translation is CASSVGPGQGREQYF. The J gene is TRBJ2-7, the V gene TRBV9; D possibly corresponds to TRBD1 (5 bases). In germline, CDR1 is SGDLS, CDR2 YYNGEE. V dropped 0 bases and J dropped 7 bases, with 17 bases sitting between them. The CDR3 is 15 residues long.

This clone was detected only a few times. This sequence joins TRBV27 and TRBJ1-2; D perhaps matches TRBD1 (6 bases). This CDR3 is built from 14 residues. Trimming left V 8 bases short and J 4 bases short, with 17 bases between. CDR1 and CDR2 (germline): MNHEY, SMNVEV (reference sequence). For the CDR3, the DNA is TGTGCCAGCTCCCCCTACAGGGAAAGCTATGGCTACACCTTC. Its translation: CASSPYRESYGYTF.

Here the CDR3 reads CASCPGGSYEQYF. As DNA, the CDR3 is TGTGCCAGCTGCCCAGGGGGGTCCTACGAGCAGTACTTC. This chain links TRBV5-6 with TRBJ2-7; D might be TRBD1 (7 bases). Germline CDR1 is SGHDT and CDR2 is YYEEEE. Trimming left V 7 bases short and J 1 base short, with 12 bases between. This CDR3 is built from 13 residues.